The 19 T cell receptor beta chains given below trace back to one sample, sequenced in a study of cytomegalovirus exposure and HLA in healthy donors. Repertoires were generated with immunoSEQ multiplex PCR, while TCRdb's copy carries only in-frame clones and drops some. The table records about 130,000 clones, over 90% of them present only once. Source material: PBMCs. These TCRs come from a woman aged 18-29 years in good health and CMV-seronegative.

This chain joins TRBV9 and TRBJ2-2; 7 bases line up with TRBD1. Germline V lookup: CDR1 SGDLS, CDR2 YYNGEE. The V gene end was trimmed by 2 bases and the J gene end by 0 bases; junction bases not matched to a gene: 1. This CDR3 is 15 amino acids long. CDR3 bases: TGTGCCAGCAGCGTGACAGGGACGAACACCGGGGAGCTGTTTTTT. Translating it yields CASSVTGTNTGELFF.

The chain employs TRBV4-1 and TRBJ2-7; D possibly corresponds to TRBD2 (5 bases). V was trimmed by 4 bases and J by 7 bases, leaving 14 bases between them. The CDR3 runs to 13 residues. The germline V gene has CDR1 MGHRA and CDR2 YSYEKL. The CDR3 region has the DNA TGCGCCAGCAGCCTCCCCAATCGGGATGAGCAGTACTTC. Translating gives CASSLPNRDEQYF.

The table lists this clone with a count of one. The V and J genes are TRBV30 and TRBJ2-1, with TRBD1 matching 9 bases. The J segment lost 6 bases and the V segment lost 3 bases, leaving 6 bases of the junction unmatched. CDR3 size: 14 residues. CDR1 and CDR2 (germline): GTSNPN, SVGIG (reference sequence). The chain's CDR3 is CAWRGTGPGNEQFF. The CDR3 DNA is TGTGCCTGGAGGGGGACAGGGCCTGGCAATGAGCAGTTCTTC.

In its sample, this clone was seen once. This rearrangement joins TRBV6-4 to TRBJ1-2; D is undetermined. Trimming left V 3 bases short and J 8 bases short, with 16 bases between. Per the germline V gene, CDR1 is MRHNA and CDR2 is SNTAGT. The CDR3 runs 14 residues. In DNA, the CDR3 is TGTGCCAGCAGTGAAGCCGGGAGCCCGGGCGGCTACACCTTC. Protein product: CASSEAGSPGGYTF.

The chain links TRBV5-4 to TRBJ1-2, with TRBD1 as a possible D gene (6 bases). The CDR3 is 16 amino acids. CDR1 is SGHNT, CDR2 YYREEE, per germline (reference sequence). Trimming cost V 4 bases and J 0 bases, with 16 bases left between them. CDR3 loop: CASSKGGGRANYGYTF. CDR3 sequence (DNA): TGTGCCAGCAGCAAAGGAGGGGGGAGGGCTAACTATGGCTACACCTTC. The full variable domain, with the rest looked up from reference TRBV5-4 and TRBJ1-2, is ETGVTQSPTHLIKTRGQQVTLRCSSQSGHNTVSWYQQALGQGPQFIFQYYREEENGRGNFPPRFSGLQFPNYSSELNVNALELDDSALYLCASSKGGGRANYGYTFGSGTRLTVV.

The V gene is TRBV5-6, the J gene TRBJ1-6; D gene ambiguous. CDR1 and CDR2 (germline): SGHDT, YYEEEE. V was trimmed by 2 bases and J by 7 bases, leaving 19 bases between them. The CDR3 is made up of 17 amino acids. CDR3 loop: CASSFFGGQSINSPLHF. CDR3 DNA: TGTGCCAGCAGCTTTTTCGGAGGGCAGTCAATCAATTCACCCCTCCACTTT.

V usage is TRBV4-2 and J usage is TRBJ1-3; 8 nucleotides agree with TRBD1. Germline V gene sequence: CDR1 LGHNA, CDR2 YNFKEQ. The CDR3 totals 16 residues. Unmatched junction bases numbered 11, after V lost 0 bases and J lost 10 bases. CDR3 DNA sequence: TGTGCCAGCAGCCAAGAGGTTCAGGACAGGGTAGGGACCATATATTTT. Its translation is CASSQEVQDRVGTIYF.

V gene TRBV29-1 combines with J gene TRBJ1-1; TRBD1 matches 7 bases. With 7 bases clipped from V and 7 bases from J, the junction kept 9 bases outside the gene matches. From germline, CDR1 is SQVTM and CDR2 ANQGSEA. This CDR3 has 12 residues. The CDR3 nucleotides are TGCAGCGCCGAACAGGGGTTGGGTGAAGCTTTCTTT. Its protein product is CSAEQGLGEAFF.

This clone showed up just once. The rearrangement joins TRBV6-6 to TRBJ1-5; D is ambiguous. The CDR3 loop spans 10 amino acids. Trimming shortened V by 8 bases and J by 5 bases, and 4 bases separated the two germline ends. Germline assignment: CDR1 MNHNY and CDR2 SVGAGI (reference sequence). The CDR3 DNA reads as TGTGCCAGCGGAGATCAGCCCCAGCATTTT. Its translation is CASGDQPQHF.

The chain recombines TRBV7-3 with TRBJ2-3, with a possible D match to TRBD2 (6 bases). With 0 bases removed from V and 3 bases from J, the gap between germline ends came to 7 bases. CDR1 and CDR2 (germline): SGHTA, FQGTGA. This CDR3 is built from 14 residues. CDR3 in amino acids: CASSLTGGTDTQYF. As DNA, the CDR3 is TGTGCCAGCAGCTTAACGGGAGGAACAGATACGCAGTATTTT.

This clone came up once. The chain recombines TRBV9 with TRBJ1-2, with 7 positions matching TRBD1. The ends lost 2 bases at V and 6 bases at J; junction bases unmatched: 10. Germline assignment: CDR1 SGDLS and CDR2 YYNGEE. There are 15 residues in the CDR3. CDR3 amino acids: CASSVAVDREDGYTF. The CDR3 DNA follows: TGTGCCAGCAGCGTGGCTGTAGACAGGGAGGATGGCTACACCTTC.

This chain uses TRBV5-1 with TRBJ2-4; 11 bases map to TRBD2. The V gene's germline CDR1 is SGHRS and CDR2 YFSETQ. This CDR3 has 17 residues. The J segment lost 2 bases and the V segment lost 2 bases, leaving 6 bases of the junction unmatched. The CDR3 DNA reads TGCGCCAGCAGCTTCTATAGCGGGGGGGGCTCCAAAAACATTCAGTACTTC. Protein sequence: CASSFYSGGGSKNIQYF.

The chain carries TRBV28 and TRBJ2-7, with 12 bases lining up with TRBD1. The CDR3 length is 14 residues. Germline CDR1 is MDHEN and CDR2 is SYDVKM. The junction had 5 bases not matched to a gene; V was cut back by 5 bases and J by 6 bases. The CDR3: CASSRDRGLPEQYF. Written as DNA, the CDR3 is TGTGCCAGCAGTCGGGACAGGGGGCTTCCCGAGCAGTACTTC.

The rearrangement links TRBV2 to TRBJ2-7; 10 bases are a match to TRBD2. Germline V gene lookup returns CDR1 SNHLY and CDR2 FYNNEI. Trimming removed 6 bases from V and 7 bases from J; junction bases left unmatched: 3. The CDR3 spans 12 residues. The CDR3 spells CASSPGLAEQYF. CDR3 coding DNA: TGTGCCAGCAGCCCGGGACTAGCGGAGCAGTACTTC.

This clone was observed a single time. V gene TRBV5-4 combines with J gene TRBJ2-7; TRBD1 aligns across 7 bases. The V gene end was trimmed by 4 bases and the J gene end by 4 bases; junction bases not matched to a gene: 11. CDR1 and CDR2 from the germline V gene are SGHNT and YYREEE (reference sequence). The CDR3 is made up of 15 amino acids. The CDR3 protein is CASSQPRQGLYEQYF. The CDR3 DNA follows: TGTGCCAGCAGCCAACCTAGACAGGGTTTATACGAGCAGTACTTC.

The chain joins TRBV4-1 to TRBJ1-1; perhaps TRBD1 as D (6 bases). V lost 4 bases to trimming and J lost 0 bases, with 9 bases between them. The CDR3 length is 14 residues. The germline CDR1 and CDR2 sequences are MGHRA and YSYEKL. CDR3 in amino acids: CASSPGTLNTEAFF. The DNA of the CDR3 is TGCGCCAGCAGCCCCGGGACACTGAACACTGAAGCTTTCTTT.

This clone has just one count. The chain joins TRBV7-6 to TRBJ2-7; TRBD1 agrees at 8 bases. CDR1 and CDR2 from the germline V gene are SGHVS and FNYEAQ. CDR3 length: 14 residues. V shed 5 bases and J 3 bases; nucleotides not matched to a gene: 6. The DNA of the CDR3 is TGTGCCAGCAGCCCGACAGGGGCGTTCTACGAGCAGTACTTC. Its translation: CASSPTGAFYEQYF.

V is TRBV14 and J is TRBJ2-7; no clear D gene. The length of the CDR3 is 13 residues. Germline CDR1 reads SGHDN; CDR2 reads FVKESK. Trimming left V 0 bases short and J 4 bases short, with 7 bases between. CDR3 protein: CASSQDIGYEQYF. The CDR3 DNA reads as TGTGCCAGCAGCCAAGATATCGGTTACGAGCAGTACTTC.

Only a few counts were recorded for this clone. The chain joins TRBV2 to TRBJ1-1; weak D call: TRBD1 (6 bases). Trimming pared 3 bases from V and 7 bases from J, leaving 15 bases between. The CDR3 sequence is 14 residues long. Germline V CDR1 and CDR2: SNHLY, FYNNEI. The CDR3: CASSEAGAAYEAFF. The CDR3 nucleotides read TGTGCCAGCAGTGAGGCAGGGGCGGCCTATGAAGCTTTCTTT.